These 10 T cell receptor beta chains were all obtained from the same sample, sequenced in a study of T cell responses to AZD1222 COVID-19 vaccine. The repertoire was sequenced with immunoSEQ multiplex PCR; TCRdb's copy has only in-frame clones and lacks some. The table shows roughly 150,000 clones, with about 92% occurring only once. The sample was peripheral blood, taken 28 days after the second AZD1222 dose. These receptors all come from an adult who received the AZD1222 COVID-19 vaccine.

This clone was observed a handful of times. The chain joins TRBV6-5 to TRBJ1-4, with D unresolved. V lost 2 bases, J lost 10 bases, and 17 bases lay in between. The germline CDR1 and CDR2 sequences are MNHEY and SVGAGI. This CDR3 comprises 15 residues. This CDR3 reads CASSYEVTGRGKLFF. The CDR3 DNA reads TGTGCCAGCAGTTACGAAGTCACGGGTCGGGGAAAACTGTTTTTT.

This chain uses TRBV28 with TRBJ2-4, with D perhaps given as TRBD1 or TRBD2 (7 bases each). Trimming took 8 bases from V and 2 from J, leaving 16 bases between them. The CDR3 length is 15 residues. CDR1 is MDHEN and CDR2 is SYDVKM in the germline V gene. The CDR3 reads CASLSGTVTKNIQYF. The CDR3 DNA follows: TGTGCCAGCCTCAGCGGGACAGTCACCAAAAACATTCAGTACTTC.

The rearrangement uses TRBV9 and TRBJ2-7; D not certain. The CDR3 spans 16 residues. CDR1 is SGDLS, CDR2 YYNGEE, per germline. V lost 3 bases to trimming and J lost 7 bases, with 23 bases between them. The CDR3, as DNA: TGTGCCAGCAGCGACTACCGGGCCGGAGCCTCCGTGGAGCAGTACTTC. Protein sequence: CASSDYRAGASVEQYF.

The chain uses TRBV9 and TRBJ2-7, with 7 bases identical to TRBD2. Germline V lookup: CDR1 SGDLS, CDR2 YYNGEE. V lost 4 bases and J lost 6; bases outside the gene matches: 4. The CDR3 totals 12 residues. The CDR3 region is CASSPTGGEQYF. CDR3 nucleotides: TGTGCCAGCAGCCCCACGGGGGGCGAGCAGTACTTC. The whole variable domain, remainder taken from reference TRBV9 and TRBJ2-7, is DSGVTQTPKHLITATGQRVTLRCSPRSGDLSVYWYQQSLDQGLQFLIQYYNGEERAKGNILERFSAQQFPDLHSELNLSSLELGDSALYFCASSPTGGEQYFGPGTRLTVT.

The sample holds one count of this clone. V and J are TRBV6-5 and TRBJ2-1, with 10 positions matching TRBD2. CDR1 is MNHEY and CDR2 is SVGAGI in the germline V gene. The V segment lost 1 base and the J segment 7 bases; nucleotides outside the gene matches: 7. The CDR3 is 16 amino acids. The CDR3 DNA follows: TGTGCCAGCAGTTACTTGGAAGCGGGGGGGATGAATGAGCAGTTCTTC. Translated: CASSYLEAGGMNEQFF.

This chain links TRBV9 with TRBJ2-7, with TRBD2 matching over 8 bases. CDR1 SGDLS and CDR2 YYNGEE come from the germline V gene. This CDR3 has 15 residues. With V trimmed by 0 bases and J by 3 bases, 5 bases remained unmatched. The CDR3 loop is CASSVEGGGFYEQYF. For the CDR3, the DNA is TGTGCCAGCAGCGTAGAGGGCGGGGGGTTCTACGAGCAGTACTTC.

This rearrangement joins TRBV27 to TRBJ2-7, with no clear D. The CDR3 is 14 amino acids. Between the trimmed V and J ends, which lost 6 bases and 0 bases, there was a span of 12 bases. Germline CDR1 and CDR2: MNHEY and SMNVEV (reference sequence). Here the CDR3 DNA reads TGTGCCAGCAGGCCGTCAGGTAGCTCCTACGAGCAGTACTTC. Translated: CASRPSGSSYEQYF.

The chain combines TRBV24-1 with TRBJ2-3, with a possible D match to TRBD1 (6 bases). CDR1 is KGHDR, CDR2 SFDVKD, per germline. Trimming took 5 bases from V and 1 from J, leaving 6 bases between them. This CDR3 has 13 residues. DNA for the CDR3: TGTGCCACCAGTGCAGGGGGCACAGATACGCAGTATTTT. This codes for CATSAGGTDTQYF.

This chain links TRBV19 with TRBJ1-3; TRBD1 agrees at 8 bases. Germline V gives CDR1 LNHDA, CDR2 SQIVND (reference sequence). The CDR3 runs to 16 residues. The V segment lost 5 bases and the J segment 2 bases; nucleotides outside the gene matches: 8. The CDR3 DNA sequence: TGTGCCAGTAGTCCGACTCGGACAGGGCCTGGAAACACCATATATTTT. Encoded protein: CASSPTRTGPGNTIYF.

The chain employs TRBV5-8 and TRBJ2-4, with TRBD2 matching 9 bases. The junction had 4 bases not matched to a gene; V was cut back by 3 bases and J by 3 bases. This CDR3 contains 15 residues. Germline V CDR1 and CDR2: SGHTS, YDEGEE. In DNA form, the CDR3 reads TGTGCCAGCAGCTCCCAGACTAGCGGCAAAAACATTCAGTACTTC. Translated: CASSSQTSGKNIQYF.